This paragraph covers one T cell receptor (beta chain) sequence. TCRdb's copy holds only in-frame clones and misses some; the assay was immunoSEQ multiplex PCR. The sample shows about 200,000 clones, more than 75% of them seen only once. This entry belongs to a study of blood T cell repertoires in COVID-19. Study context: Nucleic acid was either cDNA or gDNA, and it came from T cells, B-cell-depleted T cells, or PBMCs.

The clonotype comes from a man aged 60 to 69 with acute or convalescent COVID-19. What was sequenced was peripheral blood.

In DNA form, the CDR3 reads TGTGCCAGCAGCTCCTTCGGGGGCGGGGGGCAAGAGACCCAGTACTTC. This codes for CASSSFGGGGQETQYF. This rearrangement joins TRBV7-2 to TRBJ2-5; 8 positions agree with TRBD2. The CDR3 consists of 16 residues. V trimming: 4 bases; J trimming: 2 bases; junction bases outside the gene matches: 9. From germline, CDR1 is SGHTA and CDR2 FQGNSA. Drawing the rest from reference TRBV7-2 and TRBJ2-5, the complete variable domain is GAGVSQSPSNKVTEKGKDVELRCDPISGHTALYWYRQSLGQGLEFLIYFQGNSAPDKSGLPSDRFSAERTGGSVSTLTIQRTQQEDSAVYLCASSSFGGGGQETQYFGPGTRLLVL.